These 11 T cell receptor beta chains were all obtained from the same sample, sequenced in a study of human T cells and chemical hapten exposure. Time point indicated: patch test 1, 2 weeks after DPC sensitization. Treatment: therapeutic diphenylcyclopropenone sensitization with weekly scalp DPC. Via MiXCR, TCRdb re-called the RACE reads, giving one row per CDR3 protein. The sample lists some 120,000 distinct CDR3 sequences; roughly an eighth were seen once. The source was whole blood, collected in connection with sensitization to the hapten diphenylcyclopropenone (DPC). All receptors come from a woman aged 45-65 years with alopecia areata. Some clones in this sample may be carry-over from other donors' samples.

In this sample, this clonotype turned up a few times. The CDR3 here is CASSLRGGGTASQPQHF. The CDR3 nucleotides are TGTGCCAGCAGCCTACGAGGAGGGGGCACGGCGTCTCAGCCCCAGCATTTT. The chain links TRBV7-2 to TRBJ1-5; 7 nucleotides match TRBD1. Trimming took 5 bases from V and 6 from J; bases not matched to a gene: 16. The CDR3 runs 17 residues. Germline values: CDR1 SGHTA, CDR2 FQGNSA.

V gene TRBV28 combines with J gene TRBJ1-1; TRBD1 matches at 7 bases. The ends lost 2 bases at V and 10 bases at J; junction bases unmatched: 4. Germline CDR1 is MDHEN and CDR2 is SYDVKM. The CDR3 loop spans 12 amino acids. CDR3 bases: TGTGCCAGCAGTTTAAGGGGGCGGCTAGCTTTCTTT. Its translation is CASSLRGRLAFF. The whole variable domain, filled in from reference TRBV28 and TRBJ1-1, reads DVKVTQSSRYLVKRTGEKVFLECVQDMDHENMFWYRQDPGLGLRLIYFSYDVKMKEKGDIPEGYSVSREKKERFSLILESASTNQTSMYLCASSLRGRLAFFGQGTRLTVV.

V and J are TRBV28 and TRBJ1-5, with D uncertain. Germline lookup yields CDR1 MDHEN and CDR2 SYDVKM. Trimming took 8 bases from V and 0 from J, leaving 5 bases between them. The length of the CDR3 is 12 residues. As DNA, the CDR3 is TGTGCCAGCGGGAGTAGCAATCAGCCCCAGCATTTT. Amino acid sequence: CASGSSNQPQHF.

The chain combines TRBV5-4 with TRBJ1-4, with D uncertain. The CDR3 runs 15 residues. The germline CDR1 and CDR2 sequences are SGHNT and YYREEE (reference sequence). Trimming stripped 4 bases from V and 5 bases from J, with 15 bases between. The DNA for the CDR3 is TGTGCCAGCAGCCCTTCGCCTAAGGAGAATGAAAAACTGTTTTTT. This sequence encodes CASSPSPKENEKLFF.

As regards this clonotype: At one boundary the junction diverges from the germline segment, which might be a read error. This chain connects TRBV20-1 to TRBJ2-6; possible D gene TRBD2, 5 bases. Per germline, CDR1 DFQATT and CDR2 SNEGSKA (reference sequence). The CDR3 loop spans 14 amino acids. The DNA of the CDR3 is TGCAGTGCTAGAACCCGCTCCGGGGTCAACGTCCTGACTTTC. It codes for CSARTRSGVNVLTF.

The gene calls are TRBV2 and TRBJ1-5; no firm D call. Trimming took off 8 bases at V and 0 bases at J, with 14 bases between the two ends. In germline, CDR1 is SNHLY, CDR2 FYNNEI. The CDR3 runs to 15 residues. The DNA for the CDR3 is TGTGCCAGCCATCGCGGAGTACTTAGCAATCAGCCCCAGCATTTT. It codes for CASHRGVLSNQPQHF.

At least ten counts were recorded for this clonotype. The chain recombines TRBV20-1 with TRBJ1-2; D ambiguous. The CDR3 sequence is 11 residues long. CDR1 is DFQATT, CDR2 SNEGSKA, per germline (reference sequence). V was trimmed by 3 bases and J by 3 bases, leaving 5 bases between them. The CDR3 sequence is CSARSDYGYTF. CDR3 bases: TGCAGTGCTAGGTCCGACTATGGCTACACCTTC.

The chain recombines TRBV20-1 with TRBJ2-7; 12 nucleotides match TRBD2. Trimming cost V 6 bases and J 2 bases; bases outside gene matches: 2. CDR1 and CDR2 (germline): DFQATT, SNEGSKA (reference sequence). The CDR3 sequence is 13 residues long. Here the CDR3 DNA reads TGCAGTGCCCCTAGCGGGGGGGCCTACGAGCAGTACTTC. This sequence encodes CSAPSGGAYEQYF.

This clonotype was seen ten or more times. V gene TRBV7-8 combines with J gene TRBJ2-1; the D is unclear. CDR3 length equals 16 residues. V was shortened by 5 bases and J by 8 bases, with 22 bases between the two germline ends. The germline V gene has CDR1 SGHVS and CDR2 FQNEAQ. The CDR3 here is CASSPRLSLGRDEQFF. The CDR3 DNA reads TGTGCCAGCAGCCCCCGCCTTAGCCTAGGTAGGGATGAGCAGTTCTTC.

The genes are TRBV29-1 and TRBJ2-7; TRBD2 matches 9 bases. Per the germline V gene, CDR1 is SQVTM and CDR2 is ANQGSEA. V dropped 6 bases and J dropped 0; count of bases not matched to a gene: 6. This CDR3 is built from 14 residues. CDR3 loop: CSVAGGTSSYEQYF. The DNA of the CDR3 is TGCAGCGTGGCGGGGGGGACGAGCTCCTACGAGCAGTACTTC.

The sample holds many counts of this clonotype. In DNA form, the CDR3 reads TGCGCCAGCAGCTTCTCCAGCGGGCGGGACACCGGGGAGCTGTTTTTT. Protein sequence: CASSFSSGRDTGELFF. The chain recombines TRBV5-1 with TRBJ2-2; D might be TRBD2 (6 bases). V was clipped by 2 bases and J by 3 bases, with 14 bases between them. Looked up from germline, CDR1 is SGHRS and CDR2 is YFSETQ. This CDR3 region has 16 residues.